The entry below gives a single T cell receptor beta chain sequence along with its context. Its antigen is not identified. Deletions cut 0 bases from V and 8 bases from J, with 5 bases between. This CDR3 contains 11 residues. The germline CDR1 and CDR2 sequences are GTSNPN and SVGIG (reference sequence). This record belongs to a study of shared clonotypes between healthy human individuals. The repertoire was sequenced with immunoSEQ multiplex PCR; TCRdb's copy has only in-frame clones and lacks some. The sample lists 2 million to 2.5 million clones, roughly 95% occurring once. Naive-designated CD8 cells lacked CD45RO, were positively enriched for CCR7, and omitted terminally differentiated effector memory CD45RA+ cells. The study's findings and limits: Naive subsets usually exceeded memory subsets in estimated richness.

The sequenced sample consisted of naive CD8+ T cells sorted from blood. The source of this sequence is a young man in good health. This rearrangement joins TRBV30 to TRBJ2-1; D call uncertain. In nucleotides, the CDR3 is TGTGCCTGGAGTGTAGGATATGAGCAGTTCTTC. Translation gives CAWSVGYEQFF.